Reported below is one TCR beta chain. Its antigen is not known. This specimen comes from a study of T cell responses to AZD1222 COVID-19 vaccine. Study findings and constraints: Without day 14 samples, only post-peak T cell repertoires were studied.

The table came from immunoSEQ multiplex PCR; TCRdb's copy has only in-frame clones and leaves some out. The sample consists of approximately 90,000 clones, nearly 90% of them appearing once. Unmatched junction bases numbered 12, after V lost 4 bases and J lost 6 bases. Germline loops: CDR1 MNHEY, CDR2 SVGAGI. The CDR3 loop spans 15 amino acids. This sequence originates from an adult in good health. Material: peripheral blood, obtained on day 0 of AZD1222 vaccination. The chain has TRBV6-5 and TRBJ2-7, with 7 bases lining up with TRBD2. CDR3: CASSSSRDPSGEQYF. CDR3 nucleotides: TGTGCCAGCAGTTCCAGCCGGGACCCTAGCGGCGAGCAGTACTTC.